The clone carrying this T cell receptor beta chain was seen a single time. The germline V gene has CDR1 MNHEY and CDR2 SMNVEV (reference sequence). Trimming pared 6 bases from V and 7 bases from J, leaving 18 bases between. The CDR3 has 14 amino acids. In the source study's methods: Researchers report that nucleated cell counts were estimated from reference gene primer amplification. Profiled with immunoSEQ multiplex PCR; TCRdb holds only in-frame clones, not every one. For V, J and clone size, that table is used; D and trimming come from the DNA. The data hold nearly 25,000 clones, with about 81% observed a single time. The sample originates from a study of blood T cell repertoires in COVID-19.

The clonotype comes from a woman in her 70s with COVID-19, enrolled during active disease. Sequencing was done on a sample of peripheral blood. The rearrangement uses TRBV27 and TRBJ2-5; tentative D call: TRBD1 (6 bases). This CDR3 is CASSVDRTPGTQYF. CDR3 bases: TGTGCCAGCAGCGTTGACAGGACGCCGGGGACCCAGTACTTC.